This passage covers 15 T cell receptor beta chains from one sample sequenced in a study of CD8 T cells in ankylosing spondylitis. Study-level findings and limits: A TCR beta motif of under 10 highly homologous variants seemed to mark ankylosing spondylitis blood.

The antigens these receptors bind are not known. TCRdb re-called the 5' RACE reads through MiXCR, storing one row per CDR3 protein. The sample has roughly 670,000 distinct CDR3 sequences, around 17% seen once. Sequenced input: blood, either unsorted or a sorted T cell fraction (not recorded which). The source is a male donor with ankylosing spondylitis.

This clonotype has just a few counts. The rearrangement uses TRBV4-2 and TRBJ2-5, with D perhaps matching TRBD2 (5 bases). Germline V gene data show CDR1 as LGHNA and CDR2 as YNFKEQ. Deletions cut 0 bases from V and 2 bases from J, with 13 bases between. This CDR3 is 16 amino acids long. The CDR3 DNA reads TGTGCCAGCAGCCAAGATTTTACCCGGGGTCAAGAGACCCAGTACTTC. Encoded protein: CASSQDFTRGQETQYF.

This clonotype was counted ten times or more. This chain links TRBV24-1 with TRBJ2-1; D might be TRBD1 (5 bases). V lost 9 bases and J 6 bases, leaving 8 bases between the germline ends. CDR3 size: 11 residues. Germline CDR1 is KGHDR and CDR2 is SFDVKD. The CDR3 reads CATRRANEQFF. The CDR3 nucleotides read TGTGCCACCCGCAGGGCCAATGAGCAGTTCTTC.

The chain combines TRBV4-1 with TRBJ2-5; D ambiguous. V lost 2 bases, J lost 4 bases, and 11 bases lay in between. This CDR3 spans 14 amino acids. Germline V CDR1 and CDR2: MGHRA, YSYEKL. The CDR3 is CASSQTPSRETQYF. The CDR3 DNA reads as TGCGCCAGCAGCCAAACCCCCAGCAGAGAGACCCAGTACTTC.

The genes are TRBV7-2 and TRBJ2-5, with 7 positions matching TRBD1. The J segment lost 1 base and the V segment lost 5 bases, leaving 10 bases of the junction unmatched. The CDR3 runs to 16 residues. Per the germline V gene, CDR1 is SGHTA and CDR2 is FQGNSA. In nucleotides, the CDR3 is TGTGCCAGCAGCAACTCAGGGGGATTGGGCCAAGAGACCCAGTACTTC. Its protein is CASSNSGGLGQETQYF.

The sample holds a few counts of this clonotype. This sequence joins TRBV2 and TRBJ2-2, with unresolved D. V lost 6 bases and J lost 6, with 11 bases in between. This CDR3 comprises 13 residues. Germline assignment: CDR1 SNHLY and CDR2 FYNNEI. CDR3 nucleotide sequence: TGTGCCAGCAGGGTACAGTTTTCCGGGGAGCTGTTTTTT. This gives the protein CASRVQFSGELFF.

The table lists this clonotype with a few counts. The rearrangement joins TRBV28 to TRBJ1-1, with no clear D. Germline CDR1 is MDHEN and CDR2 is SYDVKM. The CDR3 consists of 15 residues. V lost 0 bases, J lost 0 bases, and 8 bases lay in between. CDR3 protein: CASSLWYGVNTEAFF. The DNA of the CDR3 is TGTGCCAGCAGTTTATGGTACGGCGTGAACACTGAAGCTTTCTTT.

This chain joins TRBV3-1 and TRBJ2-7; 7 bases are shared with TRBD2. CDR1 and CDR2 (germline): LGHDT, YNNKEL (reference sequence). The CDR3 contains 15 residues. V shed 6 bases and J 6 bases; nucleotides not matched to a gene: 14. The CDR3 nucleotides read TGTGCCAGCAGACCTTCGGGCTTGGGGAGGGGCGAGCAGTACTTC. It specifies CASRPSGLGRGEQYF.

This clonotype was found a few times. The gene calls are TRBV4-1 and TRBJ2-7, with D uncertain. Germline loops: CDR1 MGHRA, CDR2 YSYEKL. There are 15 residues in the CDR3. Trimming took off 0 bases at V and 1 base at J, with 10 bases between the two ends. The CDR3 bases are TGCGCCAGCAGCCAAGAGGACCGAATATCCTACGAGCAGTACTTC. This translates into CASSQEDRISYEQYF.

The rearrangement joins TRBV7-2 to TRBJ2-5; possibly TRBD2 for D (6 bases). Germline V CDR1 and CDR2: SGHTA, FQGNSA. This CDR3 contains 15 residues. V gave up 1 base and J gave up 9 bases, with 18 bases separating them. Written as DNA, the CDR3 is TGTGCCAGCAGCTTAGAGGTACTAGCCGCTATGGCCCAGTACTTC. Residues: CASSLEVLAAMAQYF.

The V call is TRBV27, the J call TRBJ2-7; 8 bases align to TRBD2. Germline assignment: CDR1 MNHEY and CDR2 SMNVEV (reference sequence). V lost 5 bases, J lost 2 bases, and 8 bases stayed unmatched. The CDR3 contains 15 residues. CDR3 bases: TGTGCCAGCAGTCCCTGGGGGACTAGAGCCTACGAGCAGTACTTC. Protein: CASSPWGTRAYEQYF.

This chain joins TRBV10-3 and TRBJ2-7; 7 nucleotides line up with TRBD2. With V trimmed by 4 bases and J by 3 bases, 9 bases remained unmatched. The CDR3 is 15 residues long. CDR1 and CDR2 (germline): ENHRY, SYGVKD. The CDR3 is CAISALRSGNYEQYF. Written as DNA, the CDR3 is TGTGCCATCAGTGCCCTGAGGAGCGGGAACTACGAGCAGTACTTC.

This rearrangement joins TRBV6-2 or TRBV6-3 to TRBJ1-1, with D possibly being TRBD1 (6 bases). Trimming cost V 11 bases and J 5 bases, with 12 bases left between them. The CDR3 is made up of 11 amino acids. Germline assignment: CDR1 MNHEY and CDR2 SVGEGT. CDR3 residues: CACTGWTEAFF. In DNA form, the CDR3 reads TGTGCCTGCACAGGGTGGACTGAAGCTTTCTTT.

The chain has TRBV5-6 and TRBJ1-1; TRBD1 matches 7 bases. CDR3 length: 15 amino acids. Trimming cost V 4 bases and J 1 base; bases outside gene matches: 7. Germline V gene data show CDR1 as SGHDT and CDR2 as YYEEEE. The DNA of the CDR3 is TGTGCCAGCAGCATATTTGACAGGGAGAACACTGAAGCTTTCTTT. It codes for CASSIFDRENTEAFF.

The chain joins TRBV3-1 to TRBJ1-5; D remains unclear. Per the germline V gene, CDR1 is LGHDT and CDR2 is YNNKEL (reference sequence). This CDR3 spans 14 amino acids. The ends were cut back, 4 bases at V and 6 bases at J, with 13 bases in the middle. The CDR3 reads CASSLNYGSQPQHF. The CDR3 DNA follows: TGTGCCAGCAGCCTAAACTACGGTAGTCAGCCCCAGCATTTT.

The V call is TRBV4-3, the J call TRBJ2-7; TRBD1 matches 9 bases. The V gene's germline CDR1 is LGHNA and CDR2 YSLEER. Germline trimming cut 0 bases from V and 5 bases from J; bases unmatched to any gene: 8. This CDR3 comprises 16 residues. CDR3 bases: TGCGCCAGCAGCCAAGATCTGGGACAGGGAGCCCACGAGCAGTACTTC. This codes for CASSQDLGQGAHEQYF.